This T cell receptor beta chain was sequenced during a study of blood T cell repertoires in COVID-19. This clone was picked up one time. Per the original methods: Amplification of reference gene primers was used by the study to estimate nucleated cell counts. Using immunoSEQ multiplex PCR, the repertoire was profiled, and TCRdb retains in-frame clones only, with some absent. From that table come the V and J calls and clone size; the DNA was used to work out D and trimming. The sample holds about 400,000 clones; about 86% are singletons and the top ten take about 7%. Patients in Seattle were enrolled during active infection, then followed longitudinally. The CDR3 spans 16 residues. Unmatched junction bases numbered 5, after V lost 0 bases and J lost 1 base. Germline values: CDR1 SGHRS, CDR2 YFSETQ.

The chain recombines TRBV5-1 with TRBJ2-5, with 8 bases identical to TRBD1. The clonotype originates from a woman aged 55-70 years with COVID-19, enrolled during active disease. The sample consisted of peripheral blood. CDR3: CASSLGATGAQETQYF. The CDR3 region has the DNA TGCGCCAGCAGCTTGGGGGCGACAGGGGCCCAAGAGACCCAGTACTTC.